Following are 26 T cell receptor beta chains from one sample sequenced in a study of T-cell memory formation after mild COVID-19. TCRdb fed the 5' RACE reads into MiXCR, producing one record per CDR3 protein. The table lists about 500,000 distinct CDR3 sequences, 20% of them singletons. The sample comprised PBMCs or a T cell subset sorted from them (not recorded which). These receptors were collected from an adult woman who had mild COVID-19 (a few samples of this study predate the infection). Cell type and time point are not known.

This clonotype was counted a few times. The chain carries TRBV18 and TRBJ2-7; 8 bases agree with TRBD2. The CDR3 contains 16 residues. Looked up from germline, CDR1 is KGHSH and CDR2 is LQKENI. Trimming at V came to 3 bases and at J to 5 bases, leaving 12 bases not matched to a gene. The CDR3 DNA reads TGTGCCAGCTCACCGAGTTGGGGCGGGGGGTCGAACGAGCAGTACTTC. This encodes CASSPSWGGGSNEQYF.

The chain employs TRBV4-3 and TRBJ2-7; D might be TRBD2 (6 bases). CDR1 LGHNA and CDR2 YSLEER come from the germline V gene. The CDR3 is 12 amino acids. V was cut by 3 bases and J by 7 bases, with 10 bases left in between. The CDR3 coding sequence is TGCGCCAGCAGCCACCCTGGGGGGGAGCAGTACTTC. This translates into CASSHPGGEQYF.

This clonotype was picked up a small number of times. This chain links TRBV7-2 with TRBJ2-7; 8 bases fit TRBD2. V lost 5 bases and J lost 5; bases outside the gene matches: 11. Germline lookup yields CDR1 SGHTA and CDR2 FQGNSA. CDR3 size: 15 residues. The CDR3 here is CASSHPGLGIHEQYF. CDR3 bases: TGTGCCAGCAGCCATCCGGGACTAGGAATCCACGAGCAGTACTTC. Using reference TRBV7-2 and TRBJ2-7 for the parts outside the CDR3, the full variable domain is GAGVSQSPSNKVTEKGKDVELRCDPISGHTALYWYRQSLGQGLEFLIYFQGNSAPDKSGLPSDRFSAERTGGSVSTLTIQRTQQEDSAVYLCASSHPGLGIHEQYFGPGTRLTVT.

The rearrangement joins TRBV7-6 to TRBJ2-3; a possible D gene is TRBD2 (5 bases). The V and J ends lost 1 base and 2 bases respectively, with 13 bases between them. CDR3 length: 16 residues. Germline V CDR1 and CDR2: SGHVS, FNYEAQ. The DNA of the CDR3 is TGTGCCAGCAGCTTAGGTCTCGGCGGGCTCACAGATACGCAGTATTTT. It is translated as CASSLGLGGLTDTQYF.

The J gene is TRBJ2-4, the V gene TRBV20-1, with 7 nucleotides matching TRBD2. CDR3 size: 14 residues. Trimming took 5 bases from V and 3 from J; bases not matched to a gene: 7. Germline V gene sequence: CDR1 DFQATT, CDR2 SNEGSKA (reference sequence). This CDR3 reads CSASLAGLKNIQYF. In nucleotides, the CDR3 is TGCAGTGCTTCCTTAGCGGGCCTCAAAAACATTCAGTACTTC.

V is TRBV20-1 and J is TRBJ2-3; TRBD2 matches at 7 bases. Germline CDR1 and CDR2: DFQATT and SNEGSKA (reference sequence). With 0 bases clipped from V and 3 bases from J, the junction kept 15 bases outside the gene matches. This CDR3 is 18 amino acids long. The CDR3 is CSARDGDLAGVVTDTQYF. The CDR3 DNA follows: TGCAGTGCTAGAGATGGGGATTTGGCGGGAGTAGTGACAGATACGCAGTATTTT.

This clonotype has only a few counts. V gene TRBV4-3 combines with J gene TRBJ2-1; TRBD2 might be the D (5 bases). Germline loops: CDR1 LGHNA, CDR2 YSLEER. The CDR3 extends over 16 amino acids. Trimming left V 3 bases short and J 0 bases short, with 12 bases between. The CDR3: CASSQRADLSYNEQFF. The CDR3 DNA follows: TGCGCCAGCAGCCAGAGAGCGGATCTCTCCTACAATGAGCAGTTCTTC.

This chain links TRBV7-3 with TRBJ2-1; the D gene could be TRBD1 or TRBD2 (5 bases each). V shed 4 bases and J shed 1 base, with 8 bases lying between them. This CDR3 has 14 residues. Germline V CDR1 and CDR2: SGHTA, FQGTGA. Written as DNA, the CDR3 is TGTGCCAGCAGCTATGGGGGTTCCTACAATGAGCAGTTCTTC. Its translation is CASSYGGSYNEQFF.

This clonotype was seen at least ten times. The rearrangement links TRBV20-1 to TRBJ2-1; 9 nucleotides align to TRBD1. The V and J ends lost 8 bases and 4 bases, in that order; junction bases with no gene match: 6. CDR3 length equals 13 residues. The germline CDR1 and CDR2 sequences are DFQATT and SNEGSKA (reference sequence). In DNA form, the CDR3 reads TGCAGTCAACAGGGGGCCTCGTACAATGAGCAGTTCTTC. This gives the protein CSQQGASYNEQFF.

V and J are TRBV18 and TRBJ1-1, with D perhaps matching TRBD1 (5 bases). This CDR3 is built from 13 residues. CDR1 KGHSH and CDR2 LQKENI come from the germline V gene. V was shortened by 5 bases and J by 1 base, with 8 bases between the two germline ends. The DNA for the CDR3 is TGTGCCAGCTCATCACAGGCGAACACTGAAGCTTTCTTT. It encodes CASSSQANTEAFF.

This clonotype has more than one count but fewer than ten. The V gene is TRBV29-1, the J gene TRBJ2-7; TRBD1 matches 9 bases. Germline V lookup: CDR1 SQVTM, CDR2 ANQGSEA. The V segment lost 6 bases and the J segment 2 bases; nucleotides outside the gene matches: 5. This CDR3 has 13 residues. This CDR3 is CSVGGQGPYEQYF. The DNA for the CDR3 is TGCAGCGTGGGGGGACAGGGACCCTACGAGCAGTACTTC.

This clonotype was seen a handful of times. The rearrangement links TRBV6-5 to TRBJ2-5; 12 bases fit TRBD2. CDR3 size: 18 residues. J gave up 7 bases and V 2 bases, and 14 bases lay outside the gene matches. The V gene's germline CDR1 is MNHEY and CDR2 SVGAGI. This CDR3 is CASSYIGGTSGFIATQYF. The CDR3 DNA reads TGTGCCAGCAGTTACATAGGGGGGACTAGCGGGTTCATTGCGACCCAGTACTTC.

This clonotype was counted between two and nine times. The gene calls are TRBV19 and TRBJ1-5, with a weak D call TRBD1 (5 bases). V lost 8 bases and J 5 bases, leaving 13 bases between the germline ends. The CDR3 runs 13 residues. Germline-derived CDR1 and CDR2 are LNHDA and SQIVND (reference sequence). The DNA of the CDR3 is TGTGCCAGTGGCCTGACAGTTTATCAGCCCCAGCATTTT. Its protein is CASGLTVYQPQHF.

This clonotype was seen a handful of times. This chain links TRBV13 with TRBJ2-5, with 7 bases identical to TRBD2. The CDR3 loop spans 17 amino acids. V was pared by 1 base and J by 2 bases, with 10 bases of the junction left unmatched. Germline values: CDR1 PRHDT, CDR2 FYEKMQ (reference sequence). The CDR3 bases are TGTGCCAGCAGCTTAGTAGAGGAGGGAGGGTTACAAGAGACCCAGTACTTC. Protein: CASSLVEEGGLQETQYF.

This clonotype was found a few times. The chain combines TRBV20-1 with TRBJ2-1, with D perhaps TRBD1 or TRBD2 (6 bases each). Germline V lookup: CDR1 DFQATT, CDR2 SNEGSKA (reference sequence). The CDR3 is made up of 14 amino acids. V shed 6 bases and J shed 9 bases, with 21 bases lying between them. CDR3 residues: CSAPVGGLRIEQFF. Here the CDR3 DNA reads TGCAGTGCCCCTGTGGGGGGCCTGAGAATTGAGCAGTTCTTC.

There are a few counts of this clonotype. The chain combines TRBV6-2 or TRBV6-3 with TRBJ2-7; unclear D gene. The CDR3 contains 13 residues. CDR1 and CDR2 (germline): MNHEY, SVGEGT. The ends were cut back, 7 bases at V and 0 bases at J, with 10 bases in the middle. Here the CDR3 reads CASNLQRSYEQYF. CDR3 nucleotides: TGTGCCAGCAACCTACAGCGCTCCTACGAGCAGTACTTC.

The chain joins TRBV19 to TRBJ1-5; a possible D gene is TRBD1 (5 bases). The germline gives CDR1 LNHDA, CDR2 SQIVND (reference sequence). Deletions cut 2 bases from V and 7 bases from J, with 9 bases between. The CDR3 has 13 amino acids. The CDR3 region is CASSIQGSQPQHF. CDR3 bases: TGTGCCAGTAGTATACAGGGTTCGCAGCCCCAGCATTTT.

The rearrangement links TRBV12-3 or TRBV12-4 to TRBJ1-5; D may be TRBD1 (6 bases). There are 15 residues in the CDR3. V lost 4 bases and J lost 0, with 10 bases in between. DNA for the CDR3: TGTGCCAGCAGTTGGGACATCACTAGCAATCAGCCCCAGCATTTT. Translating it yields CASSWDITSNQPQHF.

This clonotype was recorded a few times. The V and J genes are TRBV19 and TRBJ2-1, with 10 bases identical to TRBD2. Germline CDR1 and CDR2: LNHDA and SQIVND (reference sequence). Trimming removed 6 bases from V and 4 bases from J; junction bases left unmatched: 9. The length of the CDR3 is 16 residues. CDR3 sequence reads: CASRPPGLATYNEQFF. Written as DNA, the CDR3 is TGTGCCAGTAGGCCTCCGGGACTAGCGACATACAATGAGCAGTTCTTC.

This sequence joins TRBV29-1 and TRBJ2-1; 14 nucleotides line up with TRBD2. This CDR3 is 17 amino acids long. The germline gives CDR1 SQVTM, CDR2 ANQGSEA. V dropped 3 bases and J dropped 3; count of bases not matched to a gene: 7. CDR3 DNA sequence: TGCAGCGTTGAGCTGGGACTAGCGGGAGAGGGCTACAATGAGCAGTTCTTC. Protein sequence: CSVELGLAGEGYNEQFF.

V is TRBV29-1 and J is TRBJ2-3, with D possibly called TRBD1 or TRBD2 (7 bases each). Trimming took off 0 bases at V and 4 bases at J, with 20 bases between the two ends. This CDR3 comprises 17 residues. The germline V gene has CDR1 SQVTM and CDR2 ANQGSEA. The CDR3 DNA follows: TGCAGCGTTGAAGATCTCGGTGCAGGGGGGGACGCAGATACGCAGTATTTT. Residues: CSVEDLGAGGDADTQYF.

A few counts support this clonotype. V usage is TRBV11-2 and J usage is TRBJ2-5, with a possible D match to TRBD1 (6 bases). V lost 6 bases and J lost 1, with 9 bases in between. This CDR3 is 13 amino acids long. Germline V gene data show CDR1 as SGHAT and CDR2 as FQNNGV. The CDR3 spells CASSYRAQETQYF. The DNA of the CDR3 is TGTGCCAGCAGTTACAGGGCCCAAGAGACCCAGTACTTC.

The table lists this clonotype with a few counts. The chain combines TRBV18 with TRBJ2-7, with a possible D match to TRBD1 (6 bases). CDR1 KGHSH and CDR2 LQKENI come from the germline V gene. This CDR3 spans 17 amino acids. The germline V and J ends were trimmed by 4 bases and 6 bases, with 25 bases remaining between them. CDR3 region: CASSRSLGTSPPPEQYF. CDR3 DNA: TGTGCCAGCTCACGTTCTCTCGGGACATCTCCCCCTCCCGAGCAGTACTTC.

V usage is TRBV6-1 and J usage is TRBJ1-5, with TRBD1 identical over 9 bases. V was pared by 8 bases and J by 3 bases, with 8 bases of the junction left unmatched. CDR3 size: 15 residues. CDR1 and CDR2 from the germline V gene are MNHNS and SASEGT. The CDR3 nucleotides read TGTGCCAGCGAGGAGGGACAGGGTTACAATCAGCCCCAGCATTTT. Translating it yields CASEEGQGYNQPQHF.

This clonotype is a singleton in its sample. The chain is built from TRBV7-6 and TRBJ2-5; the D gene is possibly TRBD1 (5 bases). Trimming shortened V by 2 bases and J by 0 bases, and 10 bases separated the two germline ends. The CDR3 covers 15 residues. Germline lookup yields CDR1 SGHVS and CDR2 FNYEAQ. The CDR3 is CASSLRGLNQETQYF. The CDR3 DNA is TGTGCCAGCAGCTTAAGGGGTCTGAACCAAGAGACCCAGTACTTC. Full variable domain (rest looked up from reference TRBV7-6 and TRBJ2-5): GAGVSQSPRYKVTKRGQDVALRCDPISGHVSLYWYRQALGQGPEFLTYFNYEAQQDKSGLPNDRFSAERPEGSISTLTIQRTEQRDSAMYRCASSLRGLNQETQYFGPGTRLLVL.

The chain couples TRBV18 to TRBJ2-5, with unresolved D. V lost 3 bases, J lost 4 bases, and 9 bases lay in between. The length of the CDR3 is 13 residues. CDR1 KGHSH and CDR2 LQKENI come from the germline V gene. The CDR3 reads CASSPNFGETQYF. The CDR3, as DNA: TGTGCCAGCTCACCGAATTTTGGAGAGACCCAGTACTTC.